The subject of this entry is one TCR beta chain. No antigen is known for it. Assay used: immunoSEQ multiplex PCR; TCRdb lists only in-frame clones, some missing. The sample shows over 2 million clones, approximately 90% of them seen only once. This entry belongs to a study of shared clonotypes between healthy human individuals. The J segment lost 3 bases and the V segment lost 5 bases, leaving 9 bases of the junction unmatched. Germline CDR1 reads MNHEY; CDR2 reads SMNVEV (reference sequence). The CDR3 spans 15 residues. Notes on the study in general: Across a few donors, naive CD4 shared 5% to 6%, naive CD8 under 4%, memory CD4 roughly 2.3%, memory CD8 about 0.4%. Sampling involved blood alone; tissue repertoires likely differ. Relative to their counterparts shared across all four donors, non-shared clonotypes exhibited diminished generation probabilities.

The specimen was naive CD4+ T cells from PBMCs. Subset of the sample: CD45RA+ positively selected. The V call is TRBV27, the J call TRBJ2-5; 7 bases map to TRBD1. This receptor was identified in a man in his late teens or twenties in good health. Some clones in this sample may be carry-over from other donors' samples. The CDR3 sequence: CASSPRQGIEETQYF. The CDR3 DNA sequence: TGTGCCAGCAGTCCACGACAGGGAATAGAAGAGACCCAGTACTTC.